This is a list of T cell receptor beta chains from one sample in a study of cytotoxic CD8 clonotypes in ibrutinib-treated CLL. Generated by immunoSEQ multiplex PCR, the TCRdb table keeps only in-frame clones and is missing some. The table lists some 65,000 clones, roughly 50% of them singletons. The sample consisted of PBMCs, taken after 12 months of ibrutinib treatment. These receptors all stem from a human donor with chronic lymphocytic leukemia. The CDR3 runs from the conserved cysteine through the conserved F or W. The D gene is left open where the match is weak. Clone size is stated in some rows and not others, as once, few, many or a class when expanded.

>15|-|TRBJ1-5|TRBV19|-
TGTGCCAGTAGTGAACAGGGATCACAGAATCAGCCCCAGCATTTT
CASSEQGSQNQPQHF
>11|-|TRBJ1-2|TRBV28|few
TGTGCCAGCAGTTCCTTGTATGGCTACACCTTC
CASSSLYGYTF
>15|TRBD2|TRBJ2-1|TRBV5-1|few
TGCGCCAGCAGTAGACTAGCGGGAGTTGTCTATGAGCAGTTCTTC
CASSRLAGVVYEQFF
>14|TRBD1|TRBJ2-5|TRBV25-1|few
TGTGCCAGCAGGGGACAGGGGGCACAAGAGACCCAGTACTTC
CASRGQGAQETQYF
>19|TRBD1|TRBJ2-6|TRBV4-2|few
TGTGCCAGCAGCCAAGATGGTACAGGGGGAAACTCTGGGGCCAACGTCCTGACTTTC
CASSQDGTGGNSGANVLTF
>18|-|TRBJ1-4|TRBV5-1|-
TGCGCCAGCAGCTTAATTCCGACAAAGGAGGTCACTAATGAAAAACTGTTTTTT
CASSLIPTKEVTNEKLFF
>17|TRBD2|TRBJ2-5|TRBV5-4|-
TGTGCCAGCAGCTGGGGGACTAGCGGGAGTGGGAAAGAGACCCAGTACTTC
CASSWGTSGSGKETQYF
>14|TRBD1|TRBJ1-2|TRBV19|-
TGTGCCAGTAGTATGACAGGGGACGGCTATGGCTACACCTTC
CASSMTGDGYGYTF
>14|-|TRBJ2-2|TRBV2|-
TGTGCCAGCGGGGTCTCGACCAACACCGGGGAGCTGTTTTTT
CASGVSTNTGELFF
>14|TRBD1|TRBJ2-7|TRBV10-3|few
TGTGCCATCACTAGGACAGGACGAGCCTACGAGCAGTACTTC
CAITRTGRAYEQYF
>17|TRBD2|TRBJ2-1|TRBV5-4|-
TGTGCCAGCAGCCGCGGGACTAGCGGGAGGGCCGTCAATGAGCAGTTCTTC
CASSRGTSGRAVNEQFF
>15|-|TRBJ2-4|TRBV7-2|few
TGTGCCAGCAGCTTAGGGGGACTAGCCAAAAACATTCAGTACTTC
CASSLGGLAKNIQYF
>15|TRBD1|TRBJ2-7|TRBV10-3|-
TGTGCCATCAGTGACGACGGACAGGGTAGAGACGAGCAGTACTTC
CAISDDGQGRDEQYF
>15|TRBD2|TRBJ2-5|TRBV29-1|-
TGCAGCGTTAAGGGGAGCGGGAGGGCCTGGGAGACCCAGTACTTC
CSVKGSGRAWETQYF
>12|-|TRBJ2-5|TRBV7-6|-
TGTGCCACATCGGGCGGGGTTGAGACCCAGTACTTC
CATSGGVETQYF
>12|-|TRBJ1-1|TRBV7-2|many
TGTGCCAGCAGCTATTCACAGGGTGGAGCTTTCTTT
CASSYSQGGAFF
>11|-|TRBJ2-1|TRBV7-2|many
TGTGCCAGCAGCTTGTCTAATGAGCAGTTCTTC
CASSLSNEQFF
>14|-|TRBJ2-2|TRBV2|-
TGTGCCAGCAGTGTGGTCAAGGGTGCCGGGGAGCTGTTTTTT
CASSVVKGAGELFF
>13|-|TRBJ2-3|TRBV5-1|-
TGCGCCAGCAGCTTACACAGAACAGATACGCAGTATTTT
CASSLHRTDTQYF
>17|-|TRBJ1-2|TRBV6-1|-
TGTGCCAGCAGTGACTATACCTCTTTGACAGCGAACTATGGCTACACCTTC
CASSDYTSLTANYGYTF
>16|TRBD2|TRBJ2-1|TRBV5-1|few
TGCGCCAGCAGCTTTCCGGCGGGAGGACTAAACAATGAGCAGTTCTTC
CASSFPAGGLNNEQFF
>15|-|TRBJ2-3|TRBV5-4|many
TGTGCCAGCAGCTTGGCGGCACCCACCACAGATACGCAGTATTTT
CASSLAAPTTDTQYF
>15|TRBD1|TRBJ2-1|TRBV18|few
TGTGCCAGCTCACCGACAGGGGCGAATGGGAATGAGCAGTTCTTC
CASSPTGANGNEQFF
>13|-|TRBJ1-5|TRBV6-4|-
TGTGCCAGCAGCCCAGAGGGCAATCAGCCCCAGCATTTT
CASSPEGNQPQHF
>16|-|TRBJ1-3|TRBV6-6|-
TGTGCCAGCAGTGGGGGAAACAGTCAAGCTGGAAACACCATATATTTT
CASSGGNSQAGNTIYF
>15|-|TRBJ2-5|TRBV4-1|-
TGCGCCAGCAGCCAAGCGGGCCAGGGCCAAGAGACCCAGTACTTC
CASSQAGQGQETQYF
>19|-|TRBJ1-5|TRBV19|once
TGTGCCAGTAGTCCGCTGTGGGCAGGGGAGGGATTAAGCAATCAGCCCCAGCATTTT
CASSPLWAGEGLSNQPQHF
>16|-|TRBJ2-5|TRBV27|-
TGTGCCAGCAGTTTAAGCTTGATCTCCTCCCTTGAGACCCAGTACTTC
CASSLSLISSLETQYF